This T cell receptor beta chain comes out of a study of cytomegalovirus exposure and HLA in healthy donors. Study-level background: Out of about 180 million T cells, an earlier analysis found 117 million unique TCR beta sequences in total.

The CDR3 has 15 amino acids. Germline V gives CDR1 ENHRY, CDR2 SYGVKD. V was trimmed by 7 bases and J by 1 base, leaving 14 bases between them. PCR used 60 Vbeta primers and 13 Jbeta primers. The table came from immunoSEQ multiplex PCR; TCRdb's copy has only in-frame clones and leaves some out. Found here are tens of thousands of clones, around 86% of them singletons; the top ten hold roughly 9.2%. The donors, nominally healthy at sampling, likely had unrecorded immune exposures. The chain combines TRBV10-3 with TRBJ1-3; D is perhaps TRBD1 (6 bases). Material: PBMCs. The TCR sequence derives from a man younger than 45 in good health and CMV-seropositive. Written as DNA, the CDR3 is TGTGCCATCAACCCAGGGGCCGGATCTGGAAACACCATATATTTT. It is translated as CAINPGAGSGNTIYF.